The 13 T cell receptor beta chains listed next were all sequenced from one sample in a study of blood T cell repertoires in COVID-19. Data came from immunoSEQ multiplex PCR; TCRdb stores just in-frame clones and leaves some out. The table lists 250,000 to 300,000 clones, roughly 91% of them singletons. The specimen sequenced was PBMCs or T cells enriched from blood (not recorded which). These receptors were collected from a man between 40 and 49 years old who had recovered from COVID-19.

The chain combines TRBV20-1 with TRBJ1-5, with a weak D call TRBD1 (6 bases). The CDR3 runs 14 residues. V was cut by 3 bases and J by 1 base, with 10 bases left in between. CDR1 is DFQATT and CDR2 is SNEGSKA in the germline V gene (reference sequence). CDR3 nucleotide sequence: TGCAGTGCTAGTCAGGGGATGAGCAATCAGCCCCAGCATTTT. Translated: CSASQGMSNQPQHF.

This clone was observed a handful of times. The rearrangement links TRBV7-6 to TRBJ2-7; 7 positions agree with TRBD1. J gave up 5 bases and V 6 bases, and 1 base lay outside the gene matches. Germline CDR1 and CDR2: SGHVS and FNYEAQ. The CDR3 runs to 11 residues. For the CDR3, the DNA is TGTGCCAGCAGGAGGGGGCACGAGCAGTACTTC. Its translation: CASRRGHEQYF.

CDR3 in amino acids: CASSPSTSVRGNEQFF. Written as DNA, the CDR3 is TGTGCCAGCAGCCCGAGTACTAGCGTTAGAGGCAATGAGCAGTTCTTC. This sequence joins TRBV3-1 (or the pseudogene TRBV3-2) and TRBJ2-1; 7 nucleotides agree with TRBD2. Germline-derived CDR1 and CDR2 are LGHDT and YNNKEL (reference sequence). The trim removed 4 bases at V and 6 bases at J, leaving 12 bases unmatched. This CDR3 is 16 amino acids long.

The chain carries TRBV18 and TRBJ1-2; D not resolved. The CDR3 is made up of 16 amino acids. Trimming removed 1 base from V and 8 bases from J, with 20 bases in between. In germline, CDR1 is KGHSH, CDR2 LQKENI. CDR3 amino acids: CASSPRVELGLSGYTF. The CDR3 nucleotides read TGTGCCAGCTCACCACGGGTGGAACTAGGGTTAAGCGGCTACACCTTC.

The chain carries TRBV27 and TRBJ1-1; D remains ambiguous. The V end lost 3 bases, the J end lost 1 base, and 9 bases lay between the germline ends. Germline CDR1 is MNHEY and CDR2 is SMNVEV (reference sequence). The CDR3 extends over 14 amino acids. The CDR3: CASSLGIWNTEAFF. DNA of the CDR3: TGTGCCAGCAGTTTGGGCATTTGGAACACTGAAGCTTTCTTT.

This clone was counted ten times or more. The chain employs TRBV5-4 and TRBJ2-2, with 8 bases matching TRBD2. V lost 0 bases and J lost 3; bases outside the gene matches: 4. The CDR3 totals 16 residues. Germline CDR1 SGHNT, CDR2 YYREEE (reference sequence). The DNA of the CDR3 is TGTGCCAGCAGCTTGGCAGCGGGAGTATACACCGGGGAGCTGTTTTTT. It specifies CASSLAAGVYTGELFF.

The chain recombines TRBV19 with TRBJ1-4; the D gene is possibly TRBD1 (6 bases). Germline V lookup: CDR1 LNHDA, CDR2 SQIVND (reference sequence). Trimming cost V 3 bases and J 5 bases, with 16 bases left between them. CDR3 size: 16 residues. For the CDR3, the DNA is TGTGCCAGTAGTATTGGTGGACAGACGTTGAATGAAAAACTGTTTTTT. This sequence encodes CASSIGGQTLNEKLFF.

The chain employs TRBV4-2 and TRBJ1-4; D gene unclear. Germline values: CDR1 LGHNA, CDR2 YNFKEQ. Trimming took 4 bases from V and 3 from J, leaving 15 bases between them. The CDR3 is made up of 16 amino acids. The CDR3 DNA follows: TGTGCCAGCAGCCTAGAAGGCGGAATCGCTAATGAAAAACTGTTTTTT. Protein: CASSLEGGIANEKLFF.

This chain links TRBV4-3 with TRBJ1-2; D gene ambiguous. Germline values: CDR1 LGHNA, CDR2 YSLEER. Trimming took 1 base from V and 4 from J, leaving 13 bases between them. The CDR3 is 15 residues long. CDR3 sequence: CASSQGGQPGYGYTF. The CDR3 region has the DNA TGCGCCAGCAGCCAAGGTGGCCAGCCAGGCTATGGCTACACCTTC.

J is TRBJ1-1 and V is TRBV11-2; D unresolved. The CDR3 is made up of 11 amino acids. Germline V gene sequence: CDR1 SGHAT, CDR2 FQNNGV. Trimming took 8 bases from V and 0 from J, leaving 4 bases between them. The CDR3 DNA reads as TGTGCCAGCCGAGTGAACACTGAAGCTTTCTTT. Its protein is CASRVNTEAFF.

This chain uses TRBV9 with TRBJ2-1; 13 positions agree with TRBD2. Germline CDR1 and CDR2: SGDLS and YYNGEE. J lost 8 bases, V lost 4 bases, and 9 bases had no gene match. This CDR3 contains 16 residues. The CDR3 here is CASSTSGGALYDEQFF. CDR3 sequence (DNA): TGTGCCAGCAGCACTAGCGGGGGGGCGTTGTACGATGAGCAGTTCTTC.

The V gene is TRBV6-5, the J gene TRBJ2-7, with TRBD1 matching over 7 bases. The CDR3 covers 12 residues. Germline loops: CDR1 MNHEY, CDR2 SVGAGI. V lost 10 bases, J lost 3 bases, and 6 bases stayed unmatched. DNA for the CDR3: TGTGCCACTCGGGGACAGCTCTACGAGCAGTACTTC. This translates into CATRGQLYEQYF.

The V and J genes are TRBV11-2 and TRBJ2-3, with D maybe TRBD1 (5 bases). The CDR3 consists of 13 residues. V was clipped by 8 bases and J by 6 bases, with 15 bases between them. CDR1 SGHAT and CDR2 FQNNGV come from the germline V gene. CDR3 nucleotide sequence: TGTGCCAGCGAAAGACAGTTCGCGGATACGCAGTATTTT. Protein product: CASERQFADTQYF.